Below, one T cell receptor (beta chain) is given with its context. This sample stems from a study of blood T cell repertoires in COVID-19. Study-level information: There were acute and convalescent COVID-19 samples, and they came from the United States, Italy and Spain.

The data were produced by immunoSEQ multiplex PCR, yet TCRdb's version contains in-frame clones alone and is incomplete. Of roughly 82,000 clones in the sample, around four fifths are singletons; the top ten hold about 17%. The sequence was collected from a woman aged 55-69 years with acute or convalescent COVID-19. The sample taken for sequencing was peripheral blood.

The CDR3 DNA follows: TGTGCCAGCAGCCAATTGGGACAGGGGCTGACTGAAGCTTTCTTT. Translating it yields CASSQLGQGLTEAFF. The chain carries TRBV3-1 (or the pseudogene TRBV3-2) and TRBJ1-1; 10 bases are a match to TRBD1. The CDR3 runs 15 residues. With 2 bases clipped from V and 5 bases from J, the junction kept 5 bases outside the gene matches. CDR1 and CDR2 (germline): LGHDT, YNNKEL (reference sequence).